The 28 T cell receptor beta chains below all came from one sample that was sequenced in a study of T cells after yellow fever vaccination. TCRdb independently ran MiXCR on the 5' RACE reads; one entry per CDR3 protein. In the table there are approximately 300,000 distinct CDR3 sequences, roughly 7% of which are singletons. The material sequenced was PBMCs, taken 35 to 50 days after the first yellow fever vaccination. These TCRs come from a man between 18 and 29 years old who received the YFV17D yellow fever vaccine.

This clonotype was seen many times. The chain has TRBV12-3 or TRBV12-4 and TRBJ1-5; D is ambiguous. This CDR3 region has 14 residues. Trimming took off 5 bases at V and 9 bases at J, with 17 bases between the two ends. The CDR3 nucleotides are TGTGCCAGCAGTCGCCGGGCGGCCTCAGGGCCCCAGCATTTT. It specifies CASSRRAASGPQHF.

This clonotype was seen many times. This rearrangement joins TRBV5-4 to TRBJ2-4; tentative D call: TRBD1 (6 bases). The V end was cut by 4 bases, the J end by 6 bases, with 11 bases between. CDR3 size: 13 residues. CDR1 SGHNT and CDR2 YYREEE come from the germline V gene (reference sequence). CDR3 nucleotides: TGTGCCAGCAGCCAAGGACAGTTAAACATTCAGTACTTC. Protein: CASSQGQLNIQYF. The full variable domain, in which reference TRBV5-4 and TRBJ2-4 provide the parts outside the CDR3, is ETGVTQSPTHLIKTRGQQVTLRCSSQSGHNTVSWYQQALGQGPQFIFQYYREEENGRGNFPPRFSGLQFPNYSSELNVNALELDDSALYLCASSQGQLNIQYFGAGTRLSVL.

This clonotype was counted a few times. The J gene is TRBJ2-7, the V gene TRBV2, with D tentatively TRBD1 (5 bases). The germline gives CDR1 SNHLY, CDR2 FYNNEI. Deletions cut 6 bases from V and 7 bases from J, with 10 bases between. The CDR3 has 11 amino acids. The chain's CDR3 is CASRDRQEQYV. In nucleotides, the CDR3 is TGTGCCAGCAGAGATAGACAGGAGCAGTACGTC.

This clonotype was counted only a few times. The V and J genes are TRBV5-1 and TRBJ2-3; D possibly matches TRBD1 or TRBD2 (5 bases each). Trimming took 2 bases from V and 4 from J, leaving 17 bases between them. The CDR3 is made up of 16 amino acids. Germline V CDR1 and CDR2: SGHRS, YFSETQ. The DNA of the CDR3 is TGCGCCAGCAGCTTCCCCCGGACACGGGGAGCAGATACGCAGTATTTT. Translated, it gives CASSFPRTRGADTQYF.

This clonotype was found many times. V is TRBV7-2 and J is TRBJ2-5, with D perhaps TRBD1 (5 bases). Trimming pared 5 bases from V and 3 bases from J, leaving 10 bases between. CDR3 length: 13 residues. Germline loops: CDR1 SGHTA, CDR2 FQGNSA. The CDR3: CASSRQGEETQYF. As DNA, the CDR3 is TGTGCCAGCAGCCGGCAGGGCGAAGAGACCCAGTACTTC.

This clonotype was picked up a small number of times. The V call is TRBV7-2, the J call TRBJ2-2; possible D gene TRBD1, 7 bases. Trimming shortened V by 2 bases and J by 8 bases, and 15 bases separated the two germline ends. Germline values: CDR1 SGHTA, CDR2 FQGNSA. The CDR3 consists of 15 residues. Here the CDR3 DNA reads TGTGCCAGCAGCTTAACCCAGGGGGGAGTTGGGGAGCTGTTTTTT. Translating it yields CASSLTQGGVGELFF.

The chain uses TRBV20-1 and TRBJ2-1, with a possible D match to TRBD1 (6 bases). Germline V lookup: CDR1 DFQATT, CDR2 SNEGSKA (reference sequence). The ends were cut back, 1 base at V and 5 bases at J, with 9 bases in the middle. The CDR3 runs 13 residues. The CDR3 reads CSARGQDHNEQFF. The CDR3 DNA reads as TGCAGTGCTAGAGGACAGGACCACAATGAGCAGTTCTTC.

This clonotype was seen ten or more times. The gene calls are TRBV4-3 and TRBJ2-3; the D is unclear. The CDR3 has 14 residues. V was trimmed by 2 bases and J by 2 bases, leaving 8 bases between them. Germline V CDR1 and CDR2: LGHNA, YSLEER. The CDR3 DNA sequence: TGCGCCAGCAGCCAATCCTGGACCACAGATACGCAGTATTTT. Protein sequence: CASSQSWTTDTQYF.

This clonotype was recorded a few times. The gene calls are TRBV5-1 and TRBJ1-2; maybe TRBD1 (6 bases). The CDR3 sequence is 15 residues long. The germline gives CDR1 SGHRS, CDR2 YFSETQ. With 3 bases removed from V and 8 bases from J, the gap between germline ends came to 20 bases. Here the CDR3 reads CASSWETQGRYGYTF. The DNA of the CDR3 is TGCGCCAGCAGCTGGGAGACCCAGGGGCGTTACGGCTACACCTTC.

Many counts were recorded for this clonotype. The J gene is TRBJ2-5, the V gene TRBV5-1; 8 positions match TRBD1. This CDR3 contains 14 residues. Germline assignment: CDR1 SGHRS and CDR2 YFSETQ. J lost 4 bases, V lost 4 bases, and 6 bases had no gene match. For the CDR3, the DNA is TGCGCCAGCAGCCCCGGACAGGGAGGAGAGACCCAGTACTTC. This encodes CASSPGQGGETQYF.

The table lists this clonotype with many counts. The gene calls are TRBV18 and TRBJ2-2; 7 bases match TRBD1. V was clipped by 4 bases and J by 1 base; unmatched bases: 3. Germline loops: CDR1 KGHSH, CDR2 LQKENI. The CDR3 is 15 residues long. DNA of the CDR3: TGTGCCAGCTCACTGGACAGGCAGAACACCGGGGAGCTGTTTTTT. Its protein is CASSLDRQNTGELFF.

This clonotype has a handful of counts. The CDR3 is CASSQPAKGEAFF. The CDR3 nucleotides are TGTGCCAGCAGCCAGCCGGCGAAGGGAGAAGCTTTCTTT. The rearrangement uses TRBV12-3 or TRBV12-4 and TRBJ1-1; D is ambiguous. Trimming stripped 6 bases from V and 8 bases from J, with 16 bases between. This CDR3 spans 13 amino acids.

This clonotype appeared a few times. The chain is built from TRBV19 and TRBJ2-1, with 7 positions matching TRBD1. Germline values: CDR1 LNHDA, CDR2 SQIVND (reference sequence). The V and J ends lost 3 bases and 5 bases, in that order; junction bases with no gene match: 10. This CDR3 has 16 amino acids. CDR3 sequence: CASSIIGTATNNEQFF. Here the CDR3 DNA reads TGTGCCAGTAGTATCATCGGGACAGCAACGAACAATGAGCAGTTCTTC.

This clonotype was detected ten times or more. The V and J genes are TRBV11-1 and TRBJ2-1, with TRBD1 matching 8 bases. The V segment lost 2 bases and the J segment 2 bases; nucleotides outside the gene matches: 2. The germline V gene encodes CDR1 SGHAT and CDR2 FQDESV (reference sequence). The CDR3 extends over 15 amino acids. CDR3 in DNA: TGTGCCAGCAGCTTATTGACAGGGGCCTACAATGAGCAGTTCTTC. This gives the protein CASSLLTGAYNEQFF.

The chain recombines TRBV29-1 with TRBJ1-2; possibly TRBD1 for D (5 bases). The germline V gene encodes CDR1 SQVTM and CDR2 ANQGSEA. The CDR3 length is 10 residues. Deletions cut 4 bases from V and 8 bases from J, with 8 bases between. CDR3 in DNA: TGCAGCGTTGGAGGGGCGGGCTACACCTTC. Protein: CSVGGAGYTF. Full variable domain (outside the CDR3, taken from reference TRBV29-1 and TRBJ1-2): SAVISQKPSRDICQRGTSLTIQCQVDSQVTMMFWYRQQPGQSLTLIATANQGSEATYESGFVIDKFPISRPNLTFSTLTVSNMSPEDSSIYLCSVGGAGYTFGSGTRLTVV.

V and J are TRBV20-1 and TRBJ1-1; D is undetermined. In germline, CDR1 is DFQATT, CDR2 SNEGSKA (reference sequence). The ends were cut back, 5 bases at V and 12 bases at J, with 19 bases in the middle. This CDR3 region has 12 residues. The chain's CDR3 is CSAEQEANVPFF. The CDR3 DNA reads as TGCAGTGCTGAGCAGGAGGCTAATGTCCCTTTCTTT.

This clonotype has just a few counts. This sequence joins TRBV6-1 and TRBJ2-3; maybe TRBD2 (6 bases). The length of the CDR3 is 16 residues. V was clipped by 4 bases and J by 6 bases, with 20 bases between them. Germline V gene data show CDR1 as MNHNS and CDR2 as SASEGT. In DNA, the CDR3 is TGTGCCAGCAGTGCGTCGGAGAGCGGGCCGCCGGATACGCAGTATTTT. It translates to CASSASESGPPDTQYF.

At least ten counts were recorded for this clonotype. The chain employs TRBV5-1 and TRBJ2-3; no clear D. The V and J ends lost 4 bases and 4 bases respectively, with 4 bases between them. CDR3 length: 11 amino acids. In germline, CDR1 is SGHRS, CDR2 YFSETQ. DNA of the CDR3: TGCGCCAGCAGCGAGGCAGATACGCAGTATTTT. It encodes CASSEADTQYF.

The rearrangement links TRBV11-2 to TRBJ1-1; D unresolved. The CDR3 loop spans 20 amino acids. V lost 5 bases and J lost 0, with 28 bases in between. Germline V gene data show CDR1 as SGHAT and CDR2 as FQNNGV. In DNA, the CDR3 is TGTGCCAGCAGCCTACTAGGAGGAGGAGGGCGCGGGAGATTGAACACTGAAGCTTTCTTT. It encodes CASSLLGGGGRGRLNTEAFF.

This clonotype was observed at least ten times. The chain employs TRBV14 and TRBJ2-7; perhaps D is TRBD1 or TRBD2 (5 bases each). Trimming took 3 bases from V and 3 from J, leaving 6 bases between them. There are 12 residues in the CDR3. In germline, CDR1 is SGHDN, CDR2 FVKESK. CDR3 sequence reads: CASSQGVYEQYF. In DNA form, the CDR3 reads TGTGCCAGCAGCCAGGGGGTCTACGAGCAGTACTTC.

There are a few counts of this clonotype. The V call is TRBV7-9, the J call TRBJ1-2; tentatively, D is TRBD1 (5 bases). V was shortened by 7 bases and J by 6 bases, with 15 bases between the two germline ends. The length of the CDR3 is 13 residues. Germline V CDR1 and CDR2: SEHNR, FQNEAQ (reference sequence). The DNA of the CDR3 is TGTGCCAGCAACAAATTCGGGGGAAATGGCTACACCTTC. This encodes CASNKFGGNGYTF.

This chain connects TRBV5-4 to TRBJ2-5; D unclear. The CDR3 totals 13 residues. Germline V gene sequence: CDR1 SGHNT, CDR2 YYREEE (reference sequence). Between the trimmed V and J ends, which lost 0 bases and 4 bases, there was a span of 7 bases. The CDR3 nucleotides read TGTGCCAGCAGCTTGGTGGTCCGAGAGACCCAGTACTTC. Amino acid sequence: CASSLVVRETQYF.

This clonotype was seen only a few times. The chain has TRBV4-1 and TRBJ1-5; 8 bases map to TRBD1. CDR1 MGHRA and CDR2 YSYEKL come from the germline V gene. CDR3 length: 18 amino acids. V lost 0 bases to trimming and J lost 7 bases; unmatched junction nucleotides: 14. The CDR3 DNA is TGCGCCAGCAGCCAAGATGTGGAGACAGGGGAACCGGGACAGCCCCAGCATTTT. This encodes CASSQDVETGEPGQPQHF.

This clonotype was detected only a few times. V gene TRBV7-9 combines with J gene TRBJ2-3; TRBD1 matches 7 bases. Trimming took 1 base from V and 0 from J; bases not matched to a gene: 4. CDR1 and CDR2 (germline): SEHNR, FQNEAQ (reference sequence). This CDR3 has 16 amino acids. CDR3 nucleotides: TGTGCCAGCAGCTTAGTGACAGGGCCTAGCACAGATACGCAGTATTTT. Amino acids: CASSLVTGPSTDTQYF.

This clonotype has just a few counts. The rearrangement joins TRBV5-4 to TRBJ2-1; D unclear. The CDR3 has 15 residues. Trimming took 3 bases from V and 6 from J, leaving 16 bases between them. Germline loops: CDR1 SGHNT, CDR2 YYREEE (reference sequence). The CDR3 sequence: CASSSLGSPPNEQFF. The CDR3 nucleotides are TGTGCCAGCAGCTCCCTTGGGTCCCCCCCCAATGAGCAGTTCTTC.

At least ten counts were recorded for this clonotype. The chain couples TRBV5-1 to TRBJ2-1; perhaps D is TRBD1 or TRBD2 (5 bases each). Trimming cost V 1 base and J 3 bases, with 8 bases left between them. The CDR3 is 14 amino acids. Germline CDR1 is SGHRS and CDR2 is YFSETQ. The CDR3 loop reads CASSLRDVYNEQFF. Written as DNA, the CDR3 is TGCGCCAGCAGCTTGAGGGACGTCTACAATGAGCAGTTCTTC.

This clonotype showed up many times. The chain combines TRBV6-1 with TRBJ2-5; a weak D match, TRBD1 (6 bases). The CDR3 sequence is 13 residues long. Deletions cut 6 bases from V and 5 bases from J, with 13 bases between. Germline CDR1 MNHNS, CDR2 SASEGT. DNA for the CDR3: TGTGCCAGCAGAGCCACAGGGTCGGAGACCCAGTACTTC. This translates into CASRATGSETQYF.

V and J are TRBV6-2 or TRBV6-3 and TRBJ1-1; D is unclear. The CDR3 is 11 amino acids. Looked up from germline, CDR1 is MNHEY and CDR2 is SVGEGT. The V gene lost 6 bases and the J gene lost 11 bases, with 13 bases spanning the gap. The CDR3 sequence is CASRDAYVAFF. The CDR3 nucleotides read TGTGCCAGCAGGGACGCTTACGTGGCTTTCTTT.